The 11 T cell receptor beta chains below were found in one sample sequenced in a study of control samples from healthy donors and cancer patients (dated by TCRdb to the early 2020s). The library was produced with the immunoSEQ multiplex PCR assay. TCRdb obtained this table from immuneACCESS and retained in-frame rearrangements with V and J assigned. These tables miss some clones; where compared with another copy, unresolved V genes account for less than half of the shortfall, and the remainder is unexplained. A total of approximately 150,000 clones appear in this sample, roughly 89% of them only once. Around 6.9% of the sample goes to the ten largest clones. The sequenced sample was PBMCs. These receptors all stem from a man aged 45-60 years with head and neck cancer.

This chain joins TRBV12-3 or TRBV12-4 and TRBJ2-1; D gene ambiguous. With 3 bases removed from V and 5 bases from J, the gap between germline ends came to 5 bases. This CDR3 spans 12 amino acids. The CDR3: CASSFHDNEQFF. The CDR3, as DNA: TGTGCCAGCAGTTTCCACGACAATGAGCAGTTCTTC.

V usage is TRBV5-4 and J usage is TRBJ2-5, with D perhaps given as TRBD1 or TRBD2 (5 bases each). Trimming pared 2 bases from V and 1 base from J, leaving 6 bases between. The CDR3 totals 13 residues. CDR1 SGHNT and CDR2 YYREEE come from the germline V gene (reference sequence). The CDR3 sequence: CASSFGAQETQYF. The CDR3, as DNA: TGTGCCAGCAGCTTCGGGGCCCAAGAGACCCAGTACTTC.

The chain recombines TRBV15 with TRBJ2-1, with 7 bases lining up with TRBD2. The junction had 5 bases not matched to a gene; V was cut back by 0 bases and J by 0 bases. Germline V gene data show CDR1 as LNHNV and CDR2 as YYDKDF (reference sequence). The CDR3 is 17 residues long. This CDR3 is CATSRENLAASYNEQFF. The CDR3 DNA sequence: TGTGCCACCAGCAGAGAAAACCTAGCGGCCTCCTACAATGAGCAGTTCTTC.

This clone showed up just a few times. This CDR3 is also generated by other DNA sequences in the sample. The CDR3, as DNA: TGTGCCAGCAGCCTCGGACAGAGAAATGAAAAACTGTTTTTT. Protein sequence: CASSLGQRNEKLFF. The chain recombines TRBV11-2 with TRBJ1-4; weak D call: TRBD1 (6 bases). This CDR3 has 14 amino acids. Germline V gives CDR1 SGHAT, CDR2 FQNNGV. The V end lost 5 bases, the J end lost 5 bases, and 12 bases lay between the germline ends.

V is TRBV7-6 and J is TRBJ2-1; TRBD2 aligns across 14 bases. J gave up 7 bases and V 1 base, and 6 bases lay outside the gene matches. This CDR3 region has 17 residues. Per the germline V gene, CDR1 is SGHVS and CDR2 is FNYEAQ. The CDR3: CASSLGLAGGVGNEQFF. The CDR3 nucleotides are TGTGCCAGCAGCTTAGGACTAGCGGGAGGGGTTGGGAATGAGCAGTTCTTC. The full variable domain, completed using reference TRBV7-6 and TRBJ2-1, is GAGVSQSPRYKVTKRGQDVALRCDPISGHVSLYWYRQALGQGPEFLTYFNYEAQQDKSGLPNDRFSAERPEGSISTLTIQRTEQRDSAMYRCASSLGLAGGVGNEQFFGPGTRLTVL.

The rearrangement joins TRBV10-2 to TRBJ2-1; 9 nucleotides match TRBD2. The V and J ends lost 1 base and 14 bases, in that order; junction bases with no gene match: 9. Germline loops: CDR1 WSHSY, CDR2 SAAADI. The CDR3 contains 14 residues. The DNA for the CDR3 is TGCGCCAGCAGTGAGTGGTCCGTGGTAGCGGGGGAGTTCTTC. Encoded protein: CASSEWSVVAGEFF.

J is TRBJ2-1 and V is TRBV5-8, with 8 bases lining up with TRBD2. CDR3 length: 18 amino acids. The germline CDR1 and CDR2 sequences are SGHTS and YDEGEE. The ends lost 1 base at V and 0 bases at J; junction bases unmatched: 9. The CDR3 bases are TGTGCCAGCAGCTTGAGTCACTCGGGGGGGAGCTCCTACAATGAGCAGTTCTTC. Translation gives CASSLSHSGGSSYNEQFF.

The V and J genes are TRBV7-9 and TRBJ2-5, with TRBD1 as a possible D gene (6 bases). This CDR3 has 14 amino acids. Germline V lookup: CDR1 SEHNR, CDR2 FQNEAQ (reference sequence). With 2 bases removed from V and 5 bases from J, the gap between germline ends came to 12 bases. This chain's CDR3 is CASSLSGGWETQYF. The CDR3 region has the DNA TGTGCCAGCAGCTTAAGTGGGGGCTGGGAGACCCAGTACTTC.

The J gene is TRBJ1-2, the V gene TRBV10-3; D may be TRBD1 (5 bases). Germline CDR1 and CDR2: ENHRY and SYGVKD. V was shortened by 0 bases and J by 4 bases, with 21 bases between the two germline ends. The CDR3 is 18 residues long. The CDR3 spells CAISESQGRYSSGYGYTF. In nucleotides, the CDR3 is TGTGCCATCAGTGAGTCCCAGGGAAGGTACTCATCAGGCTATGGCTACACCTTC.

V gene TRBV11-1 combines with J gene TRBJ1-6, with D unresolved. V lost 3 bases and J 8 bases, leaving 8 bases between the germline ends. Germline V gene sequence: CDR1 SGHAT, CDR2 FQDESV (reference sequence). The CDR3 spans 13 residues. The CDR3 DNA reads TGTGCCAGCAGCTTGGCCCGATATTCACCCCTCCACTTT. Protein: CASSLARYSPLHF.

This sequence joins TRBV29-1 and TRBJ2-5, with D possibly TRBD1 on 6 matching bases. Trimming pared 2 bases from V and 6 bases from J, leaving 13 bases between. This CDR3 region has 13 residues. From germline, CDR1 is SQVTM and CDR2 ANQGSEA. In DNA, the CDR3 is TGCAGCGTTGAAAGGGGGTCGGGTAAGACCCAGTACTTC. Translated: CSVERGSGKTQYF. Complete variable domain (other parts from reference TRBV29-1 and TRBJ2-5): SAVISQKPSRDICQRGTSLTIQCQVDSQVTMMFWYRQQPGQSLTLIATANQGSEATYESGFVIDKFPISRPNLTFSTLTVSNMSPEDSSIYLCSVERGSGKTQYFGPGTRLLVL.